The rows below give T cell receptor beta chains drawn from one sample of a study of T cell clones after liver transplantation. The assay was immunoSEQ multiplex PCR, and TCRdb's table has in-frame clones only and misses some. This table holds more than 20,000 clones, 90% to 95% found once. Sequencing was performed on CD8+ T cells from blood, taken approximately 26 months after liver transplant. These receptors originate from a human patient who received a liver transplant. Some T cells may be provided by the graft donor. The CDR3 runs from the conserved cysteine through the conserved F or W. D genes are given only for firm matches. Clone size is given for some rows only: seen once, a few or many times, or a class if the clone is expanded.

clone size	V gene	J gene	D gene	CDR3 DNA	CDR3 protein
-	TRBV19	TRBJ2-7	TRBD1	TGTGCCAGTAGTATAGGACAGGGGGCCTACGAGCAGTACTTC	CASSIGQGAYEQYF
-	TRBV11-2	TRBJ2-7	-	TGTGCCAGCAGCTTCTCCTACGAGCAGTACTTC	CASSFSYEQYF
-	TRBV2	TRBJ2-7	-	TGTGCCAGCAGTGAGAGGGCAGGCAACTACGAGCAGTACTTC	CASSERAGNYEQYF
-	TRBV19	TRBJ2-7	-	TGTGCCAGTACCCCATCGGCAGGGCGGGAGCAGTACTTC	CASTPSAGREQYF
-	TRBV2	TRBJ2-3	TRBD2	TGTGCCAGCAAGAGGAGCTCTAGCGGGAGGGCCCCAGATACGCAGTATTTT	CASKRSSSGRAPDTQYF
-	TRBV27	TRBJ2-7	-	TGTGCCAGCAGCAGTTACTTCCGGGATCCTACCTACGAGCAGTACTTC	CASSSYFRDPTYEQYF
-	TRBV30	TRBJ2-5	-	TGTGCCTGGAGTGGCCCCAAGAACCAAGAGACCCAGTACTTC	CAWSGPKNQETQYF
-	TRBV28	TRBJ2-7	-	TGTGCCAGCAGCCCCTCTTGGGAGCAGTACTTC	CASSPSWEQYF
-	TRBV7-3	TRBJ1-2	-	TGTGCCAGCAGCGAAACAGGGAACGCCTATGGCTACACCTTC	CASSETGNAYGYTF
-	TRBV2	TRBJ2-1	-	TGTGCCAGCACTGCGGGGACATCCTACAATGAGCAGTTCTTC	CASTAGTSYNEQFF
-	TRBV5-1	TRBJ1-1	TRBD1	TGCGCCAGCAGCCGGGACAGGGAGGTGAACACTGAAGCTTTCTTT	CASSRDREVNTEAFF
-	TRBV15	TRBJ1-2	TRBD1	TGTGCCACCAGCAGAGGGACAGGGTATGGCTACACCTTC	CATSRGTGYGYTF
-	TRBV15	TRBJ2-1	-	TGTGCCACCAGCAGAGAACCGTTCCTCAATGAGCAGTTCTTC	CATSREPFLNEQFF
-	TRBV7-3	TRBJ2-3	TRBD2	TGTGCCAGCAGCACCACGACTAGCGGTGATACGCAGTATTTT	CASSTTTSGDTQYF
-	TRBV9	TRBJ1-1	-	TGTGCCAGCAACAACCCGGGCACTGAAGCTTTCTTT	CASNNPGTEAFF
-	TRBV27	TRBJ2-7	TRBD1	TGTGCCAGCAGTCTGGGGCAGGGGGCCAGGGAGCAGTACTTC	CASSLGQGAREQYF
-	TRBV5-1	TRBJ1-1	-	TGCGCCAGCAGCTTGGTTGCAGGGGCTGAAGCTTTCTTT	CASSLVAGAEAFF
-	TRBV6-1	TRBJ2-7	TRBD1	TGTGCCAGCAGTGAATCCACAGGGGTTCCCTACGAGCAGTACTTC	CASSESTGVPYEQYF
-	TRBV29-1	TRBJ2-7	-	TGCAGCGCCATATCGGGCGGCTCCTACGAGCAGTACTTC	CSAISGGSYEQYF
-	TRBV5-1	TRBJ2-6	TRBD1	TGCGCCAGCAGCCGGTGGGACAGGGGCTCTGGGGCCAACGTCCTGACTTTC	CASSRWDRGSGANVLTF
-	TRBV10-1	TRBJ2-1	-	TGCGCCAGCAGTGCCCTGCCTTCTTGGAATGAGCAGTTCTTC	CASSALPSWNEQFF
once	TRBV7-9	TRBJ1-4	-	TGTGCCAGCAGCGAGTCGGGGGGTGAAAAACTGTTTTTT	CASSESGGEKLFF
-	TRBV10-3	TRBJ2-1	TRBD2	TGTGCCATCAGTGGGCCGACGGGGGGAGGGGACAATGAGCAGTTCTTC	CAISGPTGGGDNEQFF
-	TRBV7-6	TRBJ1-3	-	TGTGCCAGCAGCTTATTAGGGGGGCCTGGAAACACCATATATTTT	CASSLLGGPGNTIYF
-	TRBV2	TRBJ1-3	-	TGTGCCAGCAGTCCAGGGACTGGAAACACCATATATTTT	CASSPGTGNTIYF
-	TRBV5-1	TRBJ1-1	-	TGCGCCAGCAGCTCCGACACGGGCGGCACTGAAGCTTTCTTT	CASSSDTGGTEAFF
-	TRBV30	TRBJ1-6	-	TGTGCCTGGAGTGGTGGAAGAAGCTCCTATAATTCACCCCTCCACTTT	CAWSGGRSSYNSPLHF
once	TRBV7-6	TRBJ1-3	-	TGTGCCAGCAGCTTATACGGGTTAGGTTCTGGAAACACCATATATTTT	CASSLYGLGSGNTIYF
few	TRBV5-1	TRBJ1-1	-	TGCGCCAGCAGCTCGAGGGGAGGATACACTGAAGCTTTCTTT	CASSSRGGYTEAFF
once	TRBV5-6	TRBJ2-7	TRBD1	TGTGCCAGCAGCTTAGGGACAGGGAGGTACGAGCAGTACTTC	CASSLGTGRYEQYF
-	TRBV12-5	TRBJ1-5	-	TGTGCTAGTGGTTTATGGGAAGGTCAGCCCCAGCATTTT	CASGLWEGQPQHF
-	TRBV6-5	TRBJ1-1	TRBD1	TGTGCCAGCAGTTACCTGACAGGGACGAACACTGAAGCTTTCTTT	CASSYLTGTNTEAFF
-	TRBV27	TRBJ2-5	-	TGTGCCAGCAGTCCAGGACGGCTGGAGACCCAGTACTTC	CASSPGRLETQYF
-	TRBV6-1	TRBJ2-7	TRBD1	TGTGCCAGCAGTGGTTGGGCCGCGACAGGGTACAACGAGCAGTACTTC	CASSGWAATGYNEQYF
-	TRBV7-6	TRBJ2-7	TRBD1	TGTGCCAGCAGCTCGCGGACAGGGTCCGTCTACGAGCAGTACTTC	CASSSRTGSVYEQYF
-	TRBV13	TRBJ2-1	-	TGTGCCAGCAGCTTGAGAAGCGGGTGGGGTGAGCAGTTCTTC	CASSLRSGWGEQFF
once	TRBV5-1	TRBJ1-1	-	TGCGCCAGCAGCTTGGACCGAACTGAAGCTTTCTTT	CASSLDRTEAFF
-	TRBV1	TRBJ2-2	-	TGCACCAGCAGCCAGTTGGTGGGACACCAAGCCCCGAACACCGGGGAGCTGTTTTTT	CTSSQLVGHQAPNTGELFF
-	TRBV10-3	TRBJ2-7	-	TGTGCCATCAGTGACGGAGGGATCGTGCAGTACTTC	CAISDGGIVQYF
-	TRBV7-9	TRBJ2-5	TRBD1	TGTGCCAGCAGCTCTCCTGGGACAGGGGCCGAGACCCAGTACTTC	CASSSPGTGAETQYF
-	TRBV28	TRBJ2-1	TRBD2	TGTGCCAGCAGTCCCCGACTAGCGGGAGCCTTACGGGAGCAGTTCTTC	CASSPRLAGALREQFF
once	TRBV5-1	TRBJ2-7	-	TGCGCCAGCAGCTTGCCGAGAGGTGGGGGTGGCGAGCAGTACTTC	CASSLPRGGGGEQYF
-	TRBV6-5	TRBJ2-6	-	TGTGCCAGCAGATACAACTCTGGGGCCAACGTCCTGACTTTC	CASRYNSGANVLTF
few	TRBV11-2	TRBJ2-3	-	TGTGCCAGCAGCTCCCTCGGGGTAGCGGGCACAGATACGCAGTATTTT	CASSSLGVAGTDTQYF
-	TRBV5-4	TRBJ2-1	-	TGTGCCAGCAGCCCACGCTCGGGGGTAGGCCGGGGTGAGCAGTTCTTC	CASSPRSGVGRGEQFF
-	TRBV27	TRBJ2-1	-	TGTGCCAGCAGCACGGGTAGTGTTAATGAGCAGTTCTTC	CASSTGSVNEQFF
-	TRBV19	TRBJ1-1	TRBD1	TGTGCCAGTAGTATCCCGACAGGGAAGCCTCTGAACACTGAAGCTTTCTTT	CASSIPTGKPLNTEAFF
-	TRBV7-9	TRBJ1-1	-	TGTGCCAGCACCTCCGGGACATCCCGGGCTGAAGCTTTCTTT	CASTSGTSRAEAFF
-	TRBV4-2	TRBJ2-3	-	TGTGCCAGCAGCCAAGACACAGATACGCAGTATTTT	CASSQDTDTQYF
few	TRBV18	TRBJ1-5	-	TGTGCCAGCTCACCATCAGACTCAGGGCGGACCAATCAGCCCCAGCATTTT	CASSPSDSGRTNQPQHF
-	TRBV7-9	TRBJ2-1	TRBD2	TGTGCCAGCAGCTTACGAAGCGGGAGAGCCAAAGATGAGCAGTTCTTC	CASSLRSGRAKDEQFF
-	TRBV6-5	TRBJ2-7	TRBD1	TGTGCCAGCAGCCTGGGACAGACCTACGAGCAGTACTTC	CASSLGQTYEQYF